One sample yielded the 2 T cell receptor beta chains listed below, sequenced in a study of T cell responses to AZD1222 COVID-19 vaccine. Here immunoSEQ multiplex PCR was the method, and the copy in TCRdb shows in-frame clones only, minus some. This table holds over 110,000 clones, roughly nine tenths found once. The sequenced sample was peripheral blood, obtained 28 days after the second AZD1222 dose. These receptors all come from an adult who received the AZD1222 COVID-19 vaccine.

This chain connects TRBV5-1 to TRBJ1-1; D may be TRBD1 (6 bases). The CDR3 runs 14 residues. Per germline, CDR1 SGHRS and CDR2 YFSETQ. V was clipped by 0 bases and J by 3 bases, with 9 bases between them. The CDR3 protein is CASSLGGHDTEAFF. The CDR3 region has the DNA TGCGCCAGCAGCTTGGGGGGACACGACACTGAAGCTTTCTTT.

The chain combines TRBV14 with TRBJ2-7, with 8 bases aligning to TRBD1. This CDR3 region has 14 residues. Germline V lookup: CDR1 SGHDN, CDR2 FVKESK. V shed 6 bases, J shed 6 bases, and the junction held 10 bases outside the gene matches. The CDR3 region is CASSSGTGRVEQYF. CDR3 nucleotides: TGTGCCAGCAGTTCCGGGACAGGTAGGGTCGAGCAGTACTTC.